This T cell receptor (beta chain) was obtained from a study of CD8+ T cells in alopecia areata listed by TCRdb under 2018. Describing the broader study: Treated patients were enrolled in an open-label pilot trial of oral tofacitinib at 5 to 10 mg twice daily for moderate-to-severe alopecia areata. RNA came from the PAXgene miRNA kit for fixed scalp, the miRNeasy kit for PBMCs, and the RNeasy kit for mouse skin. Scalp clonality was compared across normal scalp (n=4), patchy alopecia areata scalp (n=8), and alopecia totalis/universalis scalp (n=8). To study T cell clonal expansion in alopecia areata, the researchers applied high-throughput TCRbeta sequencing to both the C3H/HeJ mouse model and human patients. Patients received tofacitinib for 6 to 18 months and were then followed off drug for 6 months to check for delayed response and recurrence. immunoSEQ multiplex PCR using 35 Vbeta forward primers and 13 Jbeta reverse primers was used to amplify TCRbeta CDR3 regions. In humans, TCRbeta sequencing was performed on scalp tissue and on sorted CD4+ and CD8+ peripheral blood T cells from healthy controls and from patients with patchy or totalis/universalis alopecia areata. Biopsies were taken from tofacitinib-treated patients at baseline and at 4 and 24 weeks of treatment, and a later scalp biopsy was taken in several of the tofacitinib-treated patients.

The receptor library was made with the immunoSEQ multiplex PCR assay. For TCR sequencing, RNA was extracted from every sample and reverse transcribed into cDNA to serve as template. First-strand cDNA was synthesized using SuperScript III with a 2:1 mix of oligo-dT and random hexamers. A synthetic immune receptor repertoire was used to gauge amplification bias, and whatever bias remained was removed computationally. The original methods were these. Raw reads were preprocessed to remove errors, and CDR3 was defined by IMGT conventions from the conserved cysteine to phenylalanine. Clonality was computed as 1 minus the Shannon entropy, with the entropy normalized by log2 of the number of productive unique TCRs. Whether scalp clones were CD4 or CD8 was inferred by matching scalp TCRbeta sequences against CD4 and CD8 repertoires sorted from blood. Held by TCRdb, this immuneACCESS table contains in-frame sequences only and omits some clones. Under half of the omission traces to an unresolved V gene where checked; the cause of the rest is unknown. The DNA gave D and trimming, while V, J and clone size come from that table. The table for this sample lists some 130,000 clones; more than 40% of them were counted only once. 18% of the sample is in the top ten clones.

With regard to this clone: The antigen it recognizes is unknown. No base qualities exist here, and no much larger clone lies one base off it.

The label giving this sample's time point can be read as: baseline before oral tofacitinib. Peripheral blood and lesional scalp punch biopsies were obtained from patients with alopecia areata. After PBMCs were isolated by density centrifugation and stained for CD3, CD4 and CD8, a FACSAria was used to sort CD4+ and CD8+ T cells. The investigation overall reported the following: Resident alphabeta T cells in normal human skin are also sequenced, complicating scalp TCR repertoire analysis, unlike mouse skin dominated by gammadelta T cells. Higher clonality and more expanded CD8+ clones were observed in lesional scalp than in normal scalp, particularly in alopecia totalis/universalis, a finding suggestive of antigenic drive. Compared with mice, TCR sequences shared between patients were less clear, possibly partly because of HLA diversity across the patient population.

The clonotype originates from a human donor with alopecia areata. The sequences come from CD8+ T cells sorted from blood, collected at week 0.

The CDR3 is CASSLWGTDTQYF. The nucleotides are TGTGCCAGCAGCTTGTGGGGCACAGATACGCAGTATTTT. Recombination joined TRBV5-6 with TRBJ2-3; there is no confident call for the D gene. The junction carries 4 bases between V and J, which are trimmed by 1 base and 1 base respectively. There are 13 amino acids in the CDR3, from cysteine to phenylalanine inclusive. The DNA shown is the 39-base CDR3, in frame from base 1. The germline V gene specifies SGHDT as CDR1 and YYEEEE as CDR2. When the CDR3 is completed using the reference TRBV5-6 and TRBJ2-3 genes on either side, the full variable domain is DAGVTQSPTHLIKTRGQQVTLRCSPKSGHDTVSWYQQALGQGPQFIFQYYEEEERQRGNFPDRFSGHQFPNYSSELNVNALLLGDSALYLCASSLWGTDTQYFGPGTRLTVL.